Below, 30 T cell receptor beta chains from the same sample are listed, as sequenced in a study of T cell repertoires in cytomegalovirus infection. TCRdb called the reads again in MiXCR, with one record for every CDR3 protein. The sample includes 300,000 to 450,000 distinct CDR3 sequences, around a sixth of them seen just once. Source material: PBMCs. The receptors stem from a human donor in good health (CMV status not recorded). Some clones in this sample may be carry-over from other donors' samples.

This clonotype was counted ten times or more. J is TRBJ2-2 and V is TRBV12-3 or TRBV12-4; 8 bases fit TRBD1. V lost 5 bases, J lost 5 bases, and 7 bases stayed unmatched. CDR3 length equals 15 residues. The CDR3 loop reads CASSPGGRPTGELFF. CDR3 nucleotide sequence: TGTGCCAGCAGTCCAGGGGGCCGGCCAACCGGGGAGCTGTTTTTT.

The chain carries TRBV2 and TRBJ1-2; D is undetermined. V gave up 6 bases and J gave up 0 bases, with 11 bases separating them. CDR3 size: 14 residues. Germline V gives CDR1 SNHLY, CDR2 FYNNEI. The CDR3 is CASSPVLANYGYTF. For the CDR3, the DNA is TGTGCCAGCAGCCCCGTCTTAGCTAACTATGGCTACACCTTC.

This clonotype was detected ten times or more. CDR3 sequence: CASSLAGGSAYTGELFF. The DNA for the CDR3 is TGTGCCAGCAGCTTAGCCGGCGGGAGCGCGTACACCGGGGAGCTGTTTTTT. This rearrangement joins TRBV7-6 to TRBJ2-2; TRBD2 aligns across 7 bases. J gave up 3 bases and V 0 bases, and 7 bases lay outside the gene matches. This CDR3 spans 17 amino acids. Germline V CDR1 and CDR2: SGHVS, FNYEAQ.

This clonotype was seen a handful of times. The rearrangement links TRBV20-1 to TRBJ2-1; 12 bases line up with TRBD2. CDR3 length: 16 residues. The germline V gene encodes CDR1 DFQATT and CDR2 SNEGSKA (reference sequence). The junction had 9 bases not matched to a gene; V was cut back by 3 bases and J by 6 bases. CDR3 sequence: CSASPAGLAGFNEQFF. CDR3 coding DNA: TGCAGTGCTAGCCCTGCGGGACTAGCGGGTTTCAATGAGCAGTTCTTC.

In this sample, this clonotype turned up a few times. The chain recombines TRBV3-1 with TRBJ2-1; D is perhaps TRBD1 or TRBD2 (5 bases each). Germline CDR1 reads LGHDT; CDR2 reads YNNKEL (reference sequence). This CDR3 is 15 amino acids long. Trimming left V 1 base short and J 5 bases short, with 12 bases between. The CDR3 DNA sequence: TGTGCCAGCAGCCAAGTGGGGCGGGCAAACAATGAGCAGTTCTTC. Translating gives CASSQVGRANNEQFF.

Here the CDR3 DNA reads TGTGCCAGCAGCTTCTGGGGTATCTCTGGAAACACCATATATTTT. This sequence encodes CASSFWGISGNTIYF. V and J are TRBV5-6 and TRBJ1-3; D ambiguous. The CDR3 consists of 15 residues. Trimming took off 2 bases at V and 0 bases at J, with 9 bases between the two ends. Germline V CDR1 and CDR2: SGHDT, YYEEEE.

This clonotype was seen many times. This chain joins TRBV7-2 and TRBJ2-7, with a tentative D call TRBD2 (6 bases). Germline V gives CDR1 SGHTA, CDR2 FQGNSA. CDR3 length: 15 residues. Trimming took 3 bases from V and 3 from J, leaving 15 bases between them. Here the CDR3 DNA reads TGTGCCAGCAGCTTGAGGGTGGGGGGTCGCTACGAGCAGTACTTC. It is translated as CASSLRVGGRYEQYF.

Note on this clonotype: This may stem from a read error, because a much larger clone lies one nucleotide away. The CDR3 DNA follows: TGTGCCAGCAGCTTTCACAGGGGATGGGGGGCAGATACGCAGTATTTT. Amino acid sequence: CASSFHRGWGADTQYF. This chain connects TRBV7-2 to TRBJ2-3; perhaps TRBD1 as D (7 bases). This CDR3 contains 16 residues. Germline V gene sequence: CDR1 SGHTA, CDR2 FQGNSA. Trimming took off 3 bases at V and 4 bases at J, with 17 bases between the two ends.

The CDR3 nucleotides are TGCGCCAGCAGCTTGGAGTCCGGGCTCACGAACAATGAGCAGTTCTTC. It yields the protein CASSLESGLTNNEQFF. V usage is TRBV5-1 and J usage is TRBJ2-1; D call uncertain. The germline V gene has CDR1 SGHRS and CDR2 YFSETQ. Trimming left V 0 bases short and J 5 bases short, with 15 bases between. CDR3 size: 16 residues.

About this clonotype itself: No conserved phenylalanine or tryptophan ends this CDR3, so it is likely a read error. The CDR3 DNA is TGTGCCAGCACCCGGACTCGCCAAGAGACCCAGTACTCC. Amino acid sequence: CASTRTRQETQYS. The rearrangement joins TRBV7-2 to TRBJ2-5, with TRBD2 as a possible D gene (5 bases). Germline loops: CDR1 SGHTA, CDR2 FQGNSA. The CDR3 totals 13 residues. The V and J ends lost 7 bases and 1 base respectively, with 10 bases between them.

The chain combines TRBV5-1 with TRBJ1-1; D is uncertain. CDR3 length: 16 amino acids. Trimming left V 4 bases short and J 0 bases short, with 16 bases between. CDR1 and CDR2 from the germline V gene are SGHRS and YFSETQ. The CDR3 nucleotides are TGCGCCAGCAGCCCCGGAGGTCACACCATGAACACTGAAGCTTTCTTT. Translated, it gives CASSPGGHTMNTEAFF.

A few counts support this clonotype. The J gene is TRBJ1-1, the V gene TRBV20-1, with no clear D. This CDR3 comprises 14 residues. Deletions cut 0 bases from V and 4 bases from J, with 12 bases between. The germline V gene encodes CDR1 DFQATT and CDR2 SNEGSKA (reference sequence). The CDR3 nucleotides are TGCAGTGCTAGAGATAGGGCAGGCTCCACTGAAGCTTTCTTT. This gives the protein CSARDRAGSTEAFF.

This clonotype appeared a few times. This chain links TRBV12-3 or TRBV12-4 with TRBJ2-5, with D unclear. The CDR3 length is 13 residues. The V and J ends lost 6 bases and 5 bases respectively, with 13 bases between them. CDR3 DNA: TGTGCCAGCAGCCTCTCGAGTATGGAGACCCAGTACTTC. Translated: CASSLSSMETQYF.

The genes are TRBV7-2 and TRBJ2-2; 7 bases match TRBD2. Losses at the gene ends were 4 bases for V and 10 bases for J; bases not matched to a gene: 6. The CDR3 spans 13 residues. CDR1 SGHTA and CDR2 FQGNSA come from the germline V gene. CDR3 region: CASSSSTSTELFF. DNA of the CDR3: TGTGCCAGCAGCTCCTCGACTAGCACGGAGCTGTTTTTT.

This clonotype has a handful of counts. This chain joins TRBV20-1 and TRBJ2-3; no definite D call. The germline V gene has CDR1 DFQATT and CDR2 SNEGSKA (reference sequence). V was trimmed by 2 bases and J by 2 bases, leaving 11 bases between them. The CDR3 is 14 amino acids. The CDR3 here is CSARYRASTDTQYF. CDR3 nucleotides: TGCAGTGCTAGATATAGGGCGTCCACAGATACGCAGTATTTT.

This clonotype was counted at least ten times. J is TRBJ2-5 and V is TRBV7-2, with 7 nucleotides matching TRBD2. The germline V gene has CDR1 SGHTA and CDR2 FQGNSA. The junction had 4 bases not matched to a gene; V was cut back by 1 base and J by 5 bases. The CDR3 has 14 amino acids. CDR3 protein: CASSLVGGYETQYF. The DNA of the CDR3 is TGTGCCAGCAGCTTAGTGGGAGGGTACGAGACCCAGTACTTC.

In its sample, this clonotype was seen a few times. The chain combines TRBV20-1 with TRBJ2-3; D gene uncertain. The germline V gene encodes CDR1 DFQATT and CDR2 SNEGSKA (reference sequence). V was pared by 0 bases and J by 4 bases, with 11 bases between. The CDR3 extends over 14 amino acids. For the CDR3, the DNA is TGCAGTGCTAGAGATCGTGGGTCGGCAGATACGCAGTATTTT. Its protein is CSARDRGSADTQYF.

This clonotype has only a few counts. The chain is built from TRBV7-9 and TRBJ1-2; possible D gene TRBD1, 6 bases. The CDR3 length is 14 residues. Germline assignment: CDR1 SEHNR and CDR2 FQNEAQ (reference sequence). Between the trimmed V and J ends, which lost 1 base and 4 bases, there was a span of 10 bases. The CDR3 is CASSLDRARYGYTF. CDR3 DNA: TGTGCCAGCAGCTTAGACAGGGCTCGCTATGGCTACACCTTC.

Remarks on this clonotype: A much larger clone is a single base away; this may be a read error. This sequence joins TRBV12-3 or TRBV12-4 and TRBJ2-7, with a weak D call TRBD1 (7 bases). CDR3 length: 14 amino acids. Deletions cut 8 bases from V and 5 bases from J, with 19 bases between. Here the CDR3 reads CASGSPGGRDEQYF. CDR3 nucleotide sequence: TGTGCCAGCGGTTCCCCAGGGGGGCGGGACGAGCAGTACTTC.

The genes are TRBV27 and TRBJ2-7; TRBD2 matches at 10 bases. Germline V gene sequence: CDR1 MNHEY, CDR2 SMNVEV (reference sequence). CDR3 size: 18 residues. With V trimmed by 1 base and J by 3 bases, 12 bases remained unmatched. The CDR3: CASSLFPSGSLAFYEQYF. CDR3 bases: TGTGCCAGCAGTTTATTTCCTAGCGGGAGCCTTGCCTTCTACGAGCAGTACTTC.

V gene TRBV5-6 combines with J gene TRBJ1-1; D perhaps matches TRBD1 (6 bases). With 3 bases removed from V and 4 bases from J, the gap between germline ends came to 16 bases. This CDR3 spans 15 amino acids. Germline CDR1 SGHDT, CDR2 YYEEEE. CDR3 residues: CASSWGGGLATEAFF. CDR3 nucleotide sequence: TGTGCCAGCAGCTGGGGGGGGGGGCTGGCCACTGAAGCTTTCTTT.

J is TRBJ1-1 and V is TRBV4-3, with TRBD1 matching over 7 bases. This CDR3 contains 14 residues. V was pared by 1 base and J by 4 bases, with 3 bases of the junction left unmatched. The germline V gene encodes CDR1 LGHNA and CDR2 YSLEER. The CDR3, as DNA: TGCGCCAGCAGCCAAGGGGCAGGGGGCACTGAAGCTTTCTTT. This encodes CASSQGAGGTEAFF.

Concerning this clonotype itself: The germline gene is not matched at one end of the junction; a read error may be the cause. J is TRBJ1-4 and V is TRBV12-3 or TRBV12-4, with 8 bases aligning to TRBD1. The CDR3 has 24 amino acids. CDR3 sequence (DNA): TGTCCCAGCAGTTTCGCCAGGGGGCTTGGGAGCAGTAGACCGACCATAAATCTCCAAGAAAAACTGTTTTTT. This gives the protein CPSSFARGLGSSRPTINLQEKLFF.

In this sample, this clonotype turned up many times. In nucleotides, the CDR3 is TGTGCCAGTTCGGCCGGGACAGTAACTTGGGGGGAGACCCAGTACTTC. Its translation: CASSAGTVTWGETQYF. The V and J genes are TRBV12-3 or TRBV12-4 and TRBJ2-5; 7 bases line up with TRBD1. V shed 9 bases, J shed 5 bases, and the junction held 18 bases outside the gene matches. The CDR3 length is 16 residues.

This clonotype was counted ten times or more. The V call is TRBV7-2, the J call TRBJ1-2; D remains ambiguous. Germline V lookup: CDR1 SGHTA, CDR2 FQGNSA. Deletions cut 5 bases from V and 4 bases from J, with 20 bases between. The CDR3 runs to 16 residues. In DNA form, the CDR3 reads TGTGCCAGCAGCCTACACGTCCAAAAAGGTCCCTATGGCTACACCTTC. Its protein product is CASSLHVQKGPYGYTF.

This clonotype was seen only once. The chain employs TRBV20-1 and TRBJ1-1; D remains unclear. CDR1 is DFQATT and CDR2 is SNEGSKA in the germline V gene (reference sequence). The CDR3 covers 16 residues. Trimming removed 0 bases from V and 0 bases from J, with 14 bases in between. CDR3 protein: CSARDLQAVLNTEAFF. The CDR3 nucleotides are TGCAGTGCTAGAGATCTCCAGGCAGTTCTGAACACTGAAGCTTTCTTT.

This clonotype was counted many times. The CDR3 is CASSLVGLEDTQYF. The DNA for the CDR3 is TGTGCCAGCAGCTTAGTTGGGCTAGAGGATACGCAGTATTTT. This chain links TRBV7-2 with TRBJ2-3; unclear D gene. The germline gives CDR1 SGHTA, CDR2 FQGNSA. This CDR3 has 14 amino acids. V lost 1 base to trimming and J lost 6 bases, with 11 bases between them.

This clonotype was seen a few times. This rearrangement joins TRBV14 to TRBJ2-5; a possible D gene is TRBD2 (5 bases). V lost 1 base to trimming and J lost 5 bases, with 17 bases between them. CDR1 and CDR2 from the germline V gene are SGHDN and FVKESK. CDR3 length equals 16 residues. The CDR3 region has the DNA TGTGCCAGCAGCCAAGGATTTACGGGGAGCCGGGAGACCCAGTACTTC. Residues: CASSQGFTGSRETQYF.

The sample holds a few counts of this clonotype. The rearrangement uses TRBV5-6 and TRBJ2-1; possibly TRBD1 for D (5 bases). The V gene lost 7 bases and the J gene lost 0 bases, with 17 bases spanning the gap. Germline CDR1 is SGHDT and CDR2 is YYEEEE. The CDR3 spans 16 residues. The CDR3 sequence: CASLGEGASSYNEQFF. CDR3 in DNA: TGTGCCAGCCTAGGTGAAGGGGCGAGCTCCTACAATGAGCAGTTCTTC.

Only a few counts were recorded for this clonotype. CDR3: CASTDPRDNKETQYF. Written as DNA, the CDR3 is TGTGCCAGCACCGACCCCCGGGACAACAAAGAGACCCAGTACTTC. The chain recombines TRBV9 with TRBJ2-5; D perhaps matches TRBD1 (6 bases). Germline values: CDR1 SGDLS, CDR2 YYNGEE. The CDR3 contains 15 residues. The ends were cut back, 6 bases at V and 3 bases at J, with 18 bases in the middle.